These 29 T cell receptor beta chains originate from one sample sequenced in a study of OX40 agonist ivuxolimab in advanced cancers. Assay used: immunoSEQ multiplex PCR; TCRdb lists only in-frame clones, some missing. This sample has 45,000 to 55,000 clones, with around 84% found just once. The sequences come from CD4+ or CD8+ T cells sorted from blood, collected in a trial of the OX40 agonist ivuxolimab. The receptors stem from an adult with an advanced solid tumor such as melanoma, head and neck, liver or kidney cancer.

The rearrangement uses TRBV20-1 and TRBJ2-4; no firm D call. The germline gives CDR1 DFQATT, CDR2 SNEGSKA (reference sequence). CDR3 size: 11 residues. V was clipped by 5 bases and J by 3 bases, with 5 bases between them. The CDR3 loop is CSAWNKNIQYF. The CDR3 bases are TGCAGTGCTTGGAACAAAAACATTCAGTACTTC.

This clone was seen just once. This chain joins TRBV19 and TRBJ1-5; D gene uncertain. From germline, CDR1 is LNHDA and CDR2 SQIVND (reference sequence). V shed 3 bases and J shed 3 bases, with 12 bases lying between them. There are 15 residues in the CDR3. The CDR3 bases are TGTGCCAGTAGTATGTCCCTGGGCCCCAATCAGCCCCAGCATTTT. This codes for CASSMSLGPNQPQHF. Full variable domain (outside the CDR3, taken from reference TRBV19 and TRBJ1-5): DGGITQSPKYLFRKEGQNVTLSCEQNLNHDAMYWYRQDPGQGLRLIYYSQIVNDFQKGDIAEGYSVSREKKESFPLTVTSAQKNPTAFYLCASSMSLGPNQPQHFGDGTRLSIL.

The V and J genes are TRBV5-1 and TRBJ1-2, with 8 bases identical to TRBD1. The CDR3 has 14 residues. Germline V gives CDR1 SGHRS, CDR2 YFSETQ. V gave up 4 bases and J gave up 3 bases; unmatched junction bases: 5. CDR3 nucleotides: TGCGCCAGCAGCGTGGACAGGGCCCACTATGGCTACACCTTC. Translation gives CASSVDRAHYGYTF.

The chain links TRBV5-1 to TRBJ1-5; TRBD1 might be the D (5 bases). Trimming cost V 5 bases and J 7 bases, with 16 bases left between them. Germline values: CDR1 SGHRS, CDR2 YFSETQ. The CDR3 covers 14 residues. CDR3 loop: CASSSGGGGQPQHF. Written as DNA, the CDR3 is TGCGCCAGCAGTTCGGGGGGTGGCGGCCAGCCCCAGCATTTT.

V usage is TRBV14 and J usage is TRBJ2-3; D remains unclear. Germline-derived CDR1 and CDR2 are SGHDN and FVKESK. The CDR3 contains 13 residues. V dropped 5 bases and J dropped 6 bases, with 12 bases sitting between them. The CDR3 DNA reads as TGTGCCAGCAGCTACCTGGTCGCGGATACGCAGTATTTT. Amino acid sequence: CASSYLVADTQYF.

On this clone itself: This same CDR3 is encoded by further DNA sequences in the sample. V gene TRBV5-1 combines with J gene TRBJ2-2, with no clear D. The CDR3 length is 13 residues. Germline V gene sequence: CDR1 SGHRS, CDR2 YFSETQ. The V end was cut by 2 bases, the J end by 6 bases, with 8 bases between. The CDR3: CASSLLVSGELFF. The CDR3 bases are TGCGCCAGCAGCTTATTAGTATCCGGGGAGCTGTTTTTT.

This clone came up once. The V call is TRBV5-1, the J call TRBJ2-5; TRBD2 matches 7 bases. Germline V gene lookup returns CDR1 SGHRS and CDR2 YFSETQ. V lost 4 bases, J lost 5 bases, and 14 bases stayed unmatched. The CDR3 extends over 16 amino acids. The CDR3 loop reads CASSPGRQPNRETQYF. CDR3 in DNA: TGCGCCAGCAGCCCCGGGAGGCAACCCAATCGGGAGACCCAGTACTTC. The variable domain in full, completed from reference TRBV5-1 and TRBJ2-5, reads KAGVTQTPRYLIKTRGQQVTLSCSPISGHRSVSWYQQTPGQGLQFLFEYFSETQRNKGNFPGRFSGRQFSNSRSEMNVSTLELGDSALYLCASSPGRQPNRETQYFGPGTRLLVL.

The gene calls are TRBV9 and TRBJ1-1; D may be TRBD1 (5 bases). The CDR3 loop spans 15 amino acids. Trimming shortened V by 0 bases and J by 7 bases, and 16 bases separated the two germline ends. Germline V CDR1 and CDR2: SGDLS, YYNGEE. CDR3 residues: CASSVGGLGGDEAFF. In DNA form, the CDR3 reads TGTGCCAGCAGCGTAGGGGGCCTCGGGGGAGATGAAGCTTTCTTT.

V gene TRBV28 combines with J gene TRBJ1-5; TRBD1 matches at 10 bases. The CDR3 is made up of 14 amino acids. CDR1 MDHEN and CDR2 SYDVKM come from the germline V gene. V was pared by 8 bases and J by 1 base, with 2 bases of the junction left unmatched. DNA of the CDR3: TGTGCCAGCGGACAGGGGGGAAGCAATCAGCCCCAGCATTTT. Protein sequence: CASGQGGSNQPQHF. The whole variable domain, filled in from reference TRBV28 and TRBJ1-5, reads DVKVTQSSRYLVKRTGEKVFLECVQDMDHENMFWYRQDPGLGLRLIYFSYDVKMKEKGDIPEGYSVSREKKERFSLILESASTNQTSMYLCASGQGGSNQPQHFGDGTRLSIL.

CDR3 in amino acids: CASSRTGDGYNEQFF. In DNA form, the CDR3 reads TGTGCCAGTAGTAGGACAGGGGATGGGTACAATGAGCAGTTCTTC. The chain recombines TRBV19 with TRBJ2-1, with TRBD1 matching over 9 bases. V was clipped by 4 bases and J by 4 bases; unmatched bases: 5. The V gene's germline CDR1 is LNHDA and CDR2 SQIVND (reference sequence). This CDR3 is 15 amino acids long.

The chain links TRBV28 to TRBJ1-5; D not resolved. This CDR3 contains 14 residues. The germline V gene has CDR1 MDHEN and CDR2 SYDVKM. V lost 3 bases and J 4 bases, leaving 10 bases between the germline ends. The CDR3: CASSLRMGNQPQHF. For the CDR3, the DNA is TGTGCCAGCAGTTTGAGAATGGGAAATCAGCCCCAGCATTTT.

The chain joins TRBV14 to TRBJ2-5; 15 positions match TRBD2. With V trimmed by 4 bases and J by 4 bases, 4 bases remained unmatched. The CDR3 extends over 16 amino acids. The V gene's germline CDR1 is SGHDN and CDR2 FVKESK. The CDR3: CASSPLGLAGGETQYF. The CDR3 bases are TGTGCCAGCAGCCCCCTGGGACTAGCGGGAGGAGAGACCCAGTACTTC.

The chain couples TRBV11-2 to TRBJ2-2; 8 bases map to TRBD1. After removal of 2 bases from V and 6 bases from J, the junction contained 8 bases not matched to a gene. Germline V CDR1 and CDR2: SGHAT, FQNNGV. The CDR3 has 16 residues. The CDR3 protein is CASSLRTGNFAGELFF. CDR3 nucleotides: TGTGCCAGCAGCTTAAGGACAGGGAATTTTGCCGGGGAGCTGTTTTTT.

This clone was seen a few times. The V gene is TRBV28, the J gene TRBJ2-2; D is undetermined. Germline V gives CDR1 MDHEN, CDR2 SYDVKM. Trimming removed 4 bases at V and 1 base at J, with 13 bases between. There are 16 residues in the CDR3. CDR3 bases: TGTGCCAGCAGTTCGTCGGAAGGTAGGAACACCGGGGAGCTGTTTTTT. Its translation: CASSSSEGRNTGELFF.

The chain has TRBV7-8 and TRBJ2-2; 12 bases line up with TRBD2. After removal of 3 bases from V and 2 bases from J, the junction contained 13 bases not matched to a gene. CDR1 and CDR2 (germline): SGHVS, FQNEAQ. CDR3 length: 20 amino acids. Here the CDR3 DNA reads TGTGCCAGCAGCTTCACCCGAAGGCTAGCGGGAGGGACTAACACCGGGGAGCTGTTTTTT. Its translation is CASSFTRRLAGGTNTGELFF.

V is TRBV28 and J is TRBJ1-1, with 8 positions matching TRBD1. CDR1 MDHEN and CDR2 SYDVKM come from the germline V gene. The CDR3 consists of 13 residues. The J segment lost 4 bases and the V segment lost 6 bases, leaving 4 bases of the junction unmatched. In DNA form, the CDR3 reads TGTGCCAGCAGCGTAACAGGGGGCACTGAAGCTTTCTTT. Translating gives CASSVTGGTEAFF.

V is TRBV5-1 and J is TRBJ2-7; 8 positions match TRBD2. The CDR3 is 15 amino acids. Germline CDR1 reads SGHRS; CDR2 reads YFSETQ. The ends lost 4 bases at V and 3 bases at J; junction bases unmatched: 9. CDR3 protein: CASSPGGSLLYEQYF. Here the CDR3 DNA reads TGCGCCAGCAGCCCGGGGGGGTCCTTACTCTACGAGCAGTACTTC.

V gene TRBV6-1 combines with J gene TRBJ1-2, with 9 bases matching TRBD1. The germline V gene has CDR1 MNHNS and CDR2 SASEGT. CDR3 size: 15 residues. Unmatched junction bases numbered 2, after V lost 3 bases and J lost 0 bases. CDR3 in amino acids: CASSDGDRANYGYTF. The DNA for the CDR3 is TGTGCCAGCAGTGACGGGGACAGGGCTAACTATGGCTACACCTTC.

V gene TRBV11-2 combines with J gene TRBJ2-7; D is uncertain. Trimming shortened V by 2 bases and J by 2 bases, and 10 bases separated the two germline ends. The CDR3 extends over 14 amino acids. Germline-derived CDR1 and CDR2 are SGHAT and FQNNGV. Here the CDR3 reads CASSLTDGPYEQYF. The CDR3 bases are TGTGCCAGCAGCTTAACGGACGGACCCTACGAGCAGTACTTC.

This chain joins TRBV6-5 and TRBJ2-7; 7 bases map to TRBD2. Trimming cost V 3 bases and J 5 bases; bases outside gene matches: 10. The CDR3 extends over 15 amino acids. From germline, CDR1 is MNHEY and CDR2 SVGAGI. This chain's CDR3 is CASSYGGAGLDEQYF. CDR3 nucleotide sequence: TGTGCCAGCAGTTATGGGGGAGCGGGGTTGGACGAGCAGTACTTC.

The V call is TRBV7-2, the J call TRBJ1-4, with 7 bases fitting TRBD1. The CDR3 totals 15 residues. The trim removed 5 bases at V and 4 bases at J, leaving 7 bases unmatched. Germline loops: CDR1 SGHTA, CDR2 FQGNSA. The CDR3 sequence is CASSRHQGGNEKLFF. CDR3 bases: TGTGCCAGCAGCAGGCACCAGGGGGGTAATGAAAAACTGTTTTTT.

This clone has a single count. This chain joins TRBV5-1 and TRBJ2-1; 10 bases line up with TRBD1. This CDR3 is 15 amino acids long. V lost 5 bases and J lost 2; bases outside the gene matches: 4. Germline V lookup: CDR1 SGHRS, CDR2 YFSETQ. CDR3 in DNA: TGCGCCAGCAGTCCCGGGACAGGGGCCTACAATGAGCAGTTCTTC. It yields the protein CASSPGTGAYNEQFF.

DNA for the CDR3: TGTGCCAGCAGCGTGGAGGCGGGGGCCGAGGGTGAAAAACTGTTTTTT. Protein sequence: CASSVEAGAEGEKLFF. The gene calls are TRBV9 and TRBJ1-4, with a weak D call TRBD1 (6 bases). Trimming stripped 2 bases from V and 7 bases from J, with 18 bases between. Germline CDR1 is SGDLS and CDR2 is YYNGEE. The CDR3 totals 16 residues.

The chain couples TRBV6-6 to TRBJ2-1, with D perhaps assigned TRBD1 or TRBD2 (6 bases each). The ends were cut back, 5 bases at V and 7 bases at J, with 15 bases in the middle. Germline V CDR1 and CDR2: MNHNY, SVGAGI (reference sequence). The CDR3 length is 14 residues. Here the CDR3 reads CASSTPRGGNEQFF. The CDR3 region has the DNA TGTGCCAGCAGTACCCCCAGAGGGGGGAATGAGCAGTTCTTC.

This clone showed up just once. This CDR3 is CASRHPSAGVDTQYF. For the CDR3, the DNA is TGTGCCAGCAGACATCCCAGCGCCGGAGTAGATACGCAGTATTTT. The chain couples TRBV6-5 to TRBJ2-3; D uncertain. V lost 6 bases and J lost 5, with 18 bases in between. CDR3 length: 15 residues. CDR1 and CDR2 from the germline V gene are MNHEY and SVGAGI.

The chain carries TRBV5-1 and TRBJ2-1; maybe TRBD2 (5 bases). This CDR3 is built from 15 residues. In germline, CDR1 is SGHRS, CDR2 YFSETQ. The germline V and J ends were trimmed by 2 bases and 8 bases, with 17 bases remaining between them. The CDR3 loop is CASSLNGIQVDEQFF. The CDR3 DNA reads TGCGCCAGCAGCTTAAACGGGATCCAAGTGGATGAGCAGTTCTTC.

The genes are TRBV20-1 and TRBJ1-2; D is ambiguous. Looked up from germline, CDR1 is DFQATT and CDR2 is SNEGSKA (reference sequence). The CDR3 runs 11 residues. The V gene lost 0 bases and the J gene lost 4 bases, with 3 bases spanning the gap. The chain's CDR3 is CSARDGYGYTF. The DNA of the CDR3 is TGCAGTGCTAGAGACGGCTATGGCTACACCTTC.

The chain carries TRBV19 and TRBJ2-5; 7 bases align to TRBD1. This CDR3 has 14 residues. With 5 bases clipped from V and 5 bases from J, the junction kept 8 bases outside the gene matches. CDR1 is LNHDA and CDR2 is SQIVND in the germline V gene (reference sequence). The CDR3 region is CASSANRGTETQYF. The CDR3 DNA follows: TGTGCCAGTAGTGCCAACAGGGGTACGGAGACCCAGTACTTC. The whole variable domain, filled in from reference TRBV19 and TRBJ2-5, reads DGGITQSPKYLFRKEGQNVTLSCEQNLNHDAMYWYRQDPGQGLRLIYYSQIVNDFQKGDIAEGYSVSREKKESFPLTVTSAQKNPTAFYLCASSANRGTETQYFGPGTRLLVL.

This clone was detected once. V is TRBV28 and J is TRBJ2-7, with TRBD2 as a possible D gene (6 bases). The CDR3 has 12 residues. Trimming took off 7 bases at V and 3 bases at J, with 10 bases between the two ends. CDR1 is MDHEN and CDR2 is SYDVKM in the germline V gene. The CDR3: CASKGLIYEQYF. The DNA of the CDR3 is TGTGCCAGCAAGGGACTGATCTACGAGCAGTACTTC. The complete variable domain, with remaining parts taken from reference TRBV28 and TRBJ2-7, reads DVKVTQSSRYLVKRTGEKVFLECVQDMDHENMFWYRQDPGLGLRLIYFSYDVKMKEKGDIPEGYSVSREKKERFSLILESASTNQTSMYLCASKGLIYEQYFGPGTRLTVT.